The sequence of this T cell receptor (beta chain) was determined in a study of blood T cell repertoires in COVID-19. Study-level information: Acute and convalescent COVID-19 specimens originated in the United States, Italy and Spain.

Authors' processing steps: Counts of nucleated cells, estimated from reference gene primer amplification, were obtained. Here immunoSEQ multiplex PCR was the method, and the copy in TCRdb shows in-frame clones only, minus some. V, J and clone size derive from that table, while D and trimming were established from the DNA sequence. There are about 200,000 clones in the sample; approximately 90% occur only once, and around 6.5% lies in the top ten. CDR1 is MNHEY, CDR2 SMNVEV, per germline (reference sequence). The CDR3 totals 16 residues. V shed 5 bases and J 0 bases; nucleotides not matched to a gene: 7.

The V and J genes are TRBV27 and TRBJ2-1, with 7 bases that match TRBD1. This receptor was obtained from an elderly man with acute or convalescent COVID-19. The sequencing sample was made of peripheral blood. CDR3 nucleotide sequence: TGTGCCAGCAGTATCAGGGGGTCGAGCTCCTACAATGAGCAGTTCTTC. Protein product: CASSIRGSSSYNEQFF.